Listed below are T cell receptor beta chains from one sample, sequenced in a study of cytomegalovirus exposure and HLA in healthy donors. Using immunoSEQ multiplex PCR, the repertoire was profiled, and TCRdb retains in-frame clones only, with some absent. The table lists some 200,000 clones, roughly 77% of them singletons. Sample: PBMCs. Every receptor here comes from a male donor in good health and CMV-seropositive. Both conserved end residues are part of each CDR3. The size entry is marked missing in some rows and otherwise reads once, few, many or a size class.

>TRBJ2-1|TRBV30|-
CAWSRVAGGPDEQFF
>TRBJ2-7|TRBV25-1|-
CASSEGILAGGDEQYF
>TRBJ1-1|TRBV19|-
CASSRDRGLGTEAFF
>TRBJ2-2|TRBV18|-
CASSARQHTGELFF
>TRBJ2-3|TRBV7-2|-
CASSLSFYDTQYF
>TRBJ2-4|TRBV9|-
CASSPGQESSKNIQYF
>TRBJ2-4|TRBV19|-
CASSITGGENIQYF
>TRBJ2-3|TRBV9|-
CASSVGTASTDTQYF
>TRBJ2-7|TRBV5-6|few
CASSLYQGVSEQYF
>TRBJ2-5|TRBV4-1|-
CASSQASAVGTQYF
>TRBJ1-1|TRBV7-9|-
CASSLMTGGKNTEAFF
>TRBJ2-5|TRBV5-1|-
CASSGQGAGETQYF
>TRBJ2-3|TRBV7-6|-
CASSLLDSFTDTQYF
>TRBJ1-2|TRBV6-5|-
CASSADRGSYGYTF
>TRBJ2-7|TRBV28|-
CASSLRVVGRTGYSYEQYF
>TRBJ2-3|TRBV5-1|-
CASSTGQGSGDTQYF
>TRBJ1-5|TRBV4-1|-
CASSPTGRDGNQPQHF
>TRBJ1-2|TRBV2|-
CASSVRDSYGYTF
>TRBJ1-3|TRBV7-2|few
CASSLEGTANSGNTIYF
>TRBJ2-1|TRBV9|-
CASSASWTGVTYNEQFF
>TRBJ1-5|TRBV6-1|-
CASRGRQGYNQPQHF
>TRBJ2-1|TRBV5-1|-
CASSPTSGTYNEQFF
>TRBJ2-1|TRBV6-6|few
CASRRGGLYNEQFF
>TRBJ2-2|TRBV6-5|-
CASSYSGGRATGELFF
>TRBJ2-5|TRBV11-1|-
CASSLTFQETQYF
>TRBJ2-5|TRBV14|-
CASSHLLAGGQETQYF
>TRBJ1-1|TRBV5-1|once
CASSLEGQSTEAFF
>TRBJ1-3|TRBV7-6|-
CASSLLDSSGNTIYF
>TRBJ1-6|TRBV9|-
CASSSRPGNSPLHF
>TRBJ1-5|TRBV5-5|-
CASSLAQSGNQPQHF
>TRBJ2-2|TRBV7-9|-
CASSRLQGYTGELFF
>TRBJ1-5|TRBV19|-
CASSRHGPQPQHF
>TRBJ2-7|TRBV6-5|-
CASSYGREIF
>TRBJ1-3|TRBV7-2|-
CASSLVTGAGNTIYF
>TRBJ2-3|TRBV11-3|-
CASSGGDTQYF
>TRBJ1-1|TRBV25-1|-
CASSVGGRNTEAFF
>TRBJ2-1|TRBV11-1|few
CASSSQRERSYNEQFF
>TRBJ1-6|TRBV9|-
CASSVGGDRGNSPLHF
>TRBJ1-3|TRBV4-3|-
CASSQATGSSGNTIYF
>TRBJ2-7|TRBV5-6|-
CASSNYRGKIDEQYF
>TRBJ2-2|TRBV19|-
CASRSGQKNTGELFF
>TRBJ1-2|TRBV6-5|-
CASSYRDRGNYGYTF
>TRBJ2-1|TRBV6-5|-
CASSMDSLKYNEQFF
>TRBJ2-5|TRBV10-3|-
CAISAGLAGEETQYF
>TRBJ2-7|TRBV9|-
CASSVGPPGAVYYEQYF
>TRBJ2-1|TRBV7-6|-
CASTTGTSRYNEQFF
>TRBJ2-5|TRBV27|-
CASSRDSFQETQYF
>TRBJ1-4|TRBV5-1|few
CASSPLTPGVEKLFF
>TRBJ1-6|TRBV4-3|-
CASSQSDSSPLHF
>TRBJ1-1|TRBV19|-
CASSTEEGQNTEAFF
>TRBJ2-2|TRBV2|-
CASSGRDRGRGTGELFF
>TRBJ2-1|TRBV4-3|-
CASSQTSWSSYNEQFF
>TRBJ2-3|TRBV7-8|-
CASSLQNRARADTQYF
>TRBJ2-2|TRBV9|-
CASSRLANTGELFF
>TRBJ2-1|TRBV9|once
CASSASGRPQLNNEQFF